The clone carrying this TCR beta chain has a count of ten or more. The antigen is undetermined. Deletions cut 4 bases from V and 4 bases from J, with 21 bases between. From germline, CDR1 is SGHVS and CDR2 FQNEAQ. The CDR3 is 17 residues long. These data come from a study of T cells in Graves' hyperthyroidism and ophthalmopathy. Amplified TCR beta CDR3 regions derived from RNA transcripts. Initially, a first-round RT-PCR of the TCR CDR3 employed the HTBI primer set. TCRdb reprocessed the multiplex PCR reads via MiXCR and lists one record per CDR3 protein. The sample includes 650,000 to 750,000 distinct CDR3 sequences, about 15% seen only once; the top ten take roughly 10%. Study conclusions and caveats: Most clonotypes expanded in thyroid above 0.001 were likewise present in blood.

The material sequenced was blood. This clonotype was sampled from a woman aged 18-35 years with Graves' hyperthyroidism. The rearrangement uses TRBV7-8 and TRBJ2-3; perhaps TRBD2 as D (5 bases). CDR3 in DNA: TGTGCCAGCAGCTCGGGGAGTCTTAGTATCCCTTCAGATACGCAGTATTTT. Encoded protein: CASSSGSLSIPSDTQYF. The variable domain in full, with the rest retrieved from reference TRBV7-8 and TRBJ2-3, is GAGVSQSPRYKVAKRGQDVALRCDPISGHVSLFWYQQALGQGPEFLTYFQNEAQLDKSGLPSDRFFAERPEGSVSTLKIQRTQQEDSAVYLCASSSGSLSIPSDTQYFGPGTRLTVL.